This T cell receptor beta chain was sequenced for a study of CD8+ T cells in alopecia areata. Study at large: Each of the treated patients was given oral tofacitinib, 5 to 10 mg twice daily, for moderate-to-severe alopecia areata. Whole-study findings and limits: Persistence of many expanded lesional clones was seen in scalp and blood during tofacitinib. Against the mouse data, patients shared TCRs less clearly, possibly for HLA reasons.

Treatment reported: oral pan-JAK inhibitor, 5-10 mg twice daily. Patients with alopecia areata provided lesional scalp punch biopsies as well as peripheral blood. To note about this clone: Antigen: not known.

Once RNA had been extracted, it was reverse transcribed into cDNA to act as the sequencing template. Here immunoSEQ multiplex PCR was the method, and the copy in TCRdb shows in-frame clones only, minus some. The table has about 200,000 clones, 64% seen once; the top ten hold roughly 1.3%. This TCR derives from a human donor with alopecia areata. Sequenced material: CD4+ T cells sorted from blood, taken around week 50, from a patient treated with tofacitinib.

The CDR3 DNA reads TGTGCCAGCAGTCCGGACAGGGAGGAGCAGTTCTTC. It specifies CASSPDREEQFF. This sequence joins TRBV2 and TRBJ2-1; 8 bases are a match to TRBD1. With V trimmed by 5 bases and J by 10 bases, 4 bases remained unmatched. Germline V gene lookup returns CDR1 SNHLY and CDR2 FYNNEI. The CDR3 is 12 residues long.